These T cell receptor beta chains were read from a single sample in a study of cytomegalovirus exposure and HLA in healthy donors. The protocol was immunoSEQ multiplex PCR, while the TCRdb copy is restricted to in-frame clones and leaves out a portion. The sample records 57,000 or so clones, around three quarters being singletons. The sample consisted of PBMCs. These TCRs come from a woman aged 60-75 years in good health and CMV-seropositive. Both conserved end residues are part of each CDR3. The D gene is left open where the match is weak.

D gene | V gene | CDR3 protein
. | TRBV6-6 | CASSPQLVLNEAFF
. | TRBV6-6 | CASTQQGGYEQYF
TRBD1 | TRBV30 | CAWDLSGTALAFSSYNEQFF
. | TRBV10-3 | CASLPTLAHTEAFF
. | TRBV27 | CASSPGYTGELFF
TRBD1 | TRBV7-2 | CASSLRDRGPLTEAFF
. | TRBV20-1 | CSGTGGNTIYF
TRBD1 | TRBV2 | CASRRTGSTDTQYF
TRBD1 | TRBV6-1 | CASSENIPDLRGETQYF
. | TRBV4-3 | CASSQDWTVSYEQYF
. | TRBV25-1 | CASSQPKSGGGGENIQYF
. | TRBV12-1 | CASSPGLPNEQFF
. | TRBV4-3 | CASSQQGGLEQFF
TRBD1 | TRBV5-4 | CASSLEGARNTEAFF
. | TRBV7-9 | CASSINTGPVPYEQYF
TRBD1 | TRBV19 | CASSTQGDSPGANVLTF
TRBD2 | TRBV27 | CASSLSGGGASYEQYF
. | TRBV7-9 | CASSLSEDTRFGNQPQHF
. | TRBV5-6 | CASSPPGRKDGYTF
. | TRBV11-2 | CASSFPSGANVLTF
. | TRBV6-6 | CASSYAGGQPQHF
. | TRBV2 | CASSDRRFLTEAFF
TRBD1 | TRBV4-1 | CASSQPRDRATYNEQFF
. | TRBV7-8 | CASSLALRSRHQAFF
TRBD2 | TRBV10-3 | CATAPPAGGRNEQFF
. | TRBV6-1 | CASSYMTGTTYGYTF
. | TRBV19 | CASVRGTGANVLTF
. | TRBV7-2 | CASSLLTVNIQYF
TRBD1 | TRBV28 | CASSRTGTNGYTF
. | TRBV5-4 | CASSLPGADTEAFF
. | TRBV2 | CASTGAEYRGGGYTF
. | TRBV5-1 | CASSLASGADGYTF
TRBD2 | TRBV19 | CATRLSGGAGDEQFF
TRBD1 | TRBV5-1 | CASSLNTGGVETQYF
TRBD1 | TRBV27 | CASSLLGQGTEAFF
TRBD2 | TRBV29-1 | CSVEDSGAAQETQYF
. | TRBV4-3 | CASSQERSRGSPLHF
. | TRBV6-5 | CASTAGIETYGYTF
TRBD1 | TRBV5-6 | CASRRQGNSNQPQHF
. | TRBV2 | CASNLLGGPYEQYF
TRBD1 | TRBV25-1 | CASSEGGTVVDEQYF
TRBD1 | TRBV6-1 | CASRPGTVYGYTF
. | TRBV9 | CASSVGDGREQYF